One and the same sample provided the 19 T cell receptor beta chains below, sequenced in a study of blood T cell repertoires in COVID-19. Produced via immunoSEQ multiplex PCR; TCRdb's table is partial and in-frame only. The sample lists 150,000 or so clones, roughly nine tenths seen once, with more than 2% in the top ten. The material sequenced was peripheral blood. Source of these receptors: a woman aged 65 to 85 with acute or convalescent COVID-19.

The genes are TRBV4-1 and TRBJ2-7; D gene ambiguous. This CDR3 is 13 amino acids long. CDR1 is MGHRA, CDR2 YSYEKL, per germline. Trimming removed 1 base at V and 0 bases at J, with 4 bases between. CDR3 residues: CASSQVISYEQYF. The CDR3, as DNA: TGCGCCAGCAGCCAAGTAATCTCCTACGAGCAGTACTTC.

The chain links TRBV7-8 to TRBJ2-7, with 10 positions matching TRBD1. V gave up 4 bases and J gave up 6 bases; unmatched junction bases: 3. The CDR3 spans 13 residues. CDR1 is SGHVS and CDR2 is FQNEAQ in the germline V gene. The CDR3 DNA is TGTGCCAGCAGCTGGGGACAGGGGTCCGAGCAGTACTTC. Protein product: CASSWGQGSEQYF.

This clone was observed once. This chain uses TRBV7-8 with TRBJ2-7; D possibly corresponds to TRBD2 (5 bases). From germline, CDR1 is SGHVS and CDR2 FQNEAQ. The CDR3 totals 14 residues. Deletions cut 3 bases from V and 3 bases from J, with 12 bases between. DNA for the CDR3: TGTGCCAGCAGCTTCGGTATGGAGGTCTACGAGCAGTACGTC. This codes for CASSFGMEVYEQYV.

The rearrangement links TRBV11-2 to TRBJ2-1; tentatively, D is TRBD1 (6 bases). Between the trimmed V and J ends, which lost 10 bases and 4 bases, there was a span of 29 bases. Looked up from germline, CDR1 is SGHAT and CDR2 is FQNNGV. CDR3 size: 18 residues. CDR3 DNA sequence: TGTGCCACCACTTGGGACATCCAATTCGGGGAGTTGTACAATGAGCAGTTCTTC. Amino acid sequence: CATTWDIQFGELYNEQFF.

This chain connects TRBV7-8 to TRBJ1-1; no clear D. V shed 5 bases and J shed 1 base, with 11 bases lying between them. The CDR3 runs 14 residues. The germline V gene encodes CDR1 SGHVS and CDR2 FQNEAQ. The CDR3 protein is CASSLAVRNTEAFF. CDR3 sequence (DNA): TGTGCCAGCAGCCTGGCTGTAAGGAACACTGAAGCTTTCTTT.

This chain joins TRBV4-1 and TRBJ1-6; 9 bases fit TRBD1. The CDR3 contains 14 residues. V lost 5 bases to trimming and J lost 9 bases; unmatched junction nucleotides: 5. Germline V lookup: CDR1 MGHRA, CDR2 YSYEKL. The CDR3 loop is CASSSGQGFSPLHF. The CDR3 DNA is TGCGCCAGCAGCTCGGGACAGGGTTTTTCACCCCTCCACTTT.

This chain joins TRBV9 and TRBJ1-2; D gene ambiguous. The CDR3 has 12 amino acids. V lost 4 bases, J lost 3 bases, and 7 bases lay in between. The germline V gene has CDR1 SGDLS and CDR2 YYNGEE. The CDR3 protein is CASSPADYGYTF. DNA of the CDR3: TGTGCCAGCAGCCCAGCGGACTATGGCTACACCTTC.

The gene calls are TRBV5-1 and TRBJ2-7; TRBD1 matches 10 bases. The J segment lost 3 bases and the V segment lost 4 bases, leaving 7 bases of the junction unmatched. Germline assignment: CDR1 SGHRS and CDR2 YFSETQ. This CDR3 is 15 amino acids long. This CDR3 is CASSNRDRGFYEQYV. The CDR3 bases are TGCGCCAGCAGCAACCGGGACAGGGGCTTCTACGAGCAGTACGTC.

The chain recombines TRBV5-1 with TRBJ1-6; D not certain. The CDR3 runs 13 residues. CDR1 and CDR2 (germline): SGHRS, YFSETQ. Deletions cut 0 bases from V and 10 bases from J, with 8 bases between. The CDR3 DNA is TGCGCCAGCAGCTTGGCCTCTCGGTCACCCCTCCACTTT. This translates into CASSLASRSPLHF.

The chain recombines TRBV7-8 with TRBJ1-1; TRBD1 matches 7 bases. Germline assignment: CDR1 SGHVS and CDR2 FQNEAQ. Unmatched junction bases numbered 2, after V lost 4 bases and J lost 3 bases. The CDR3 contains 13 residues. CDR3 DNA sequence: TGTGCCAGCAGCTCCGACAGGGACACTGAAGCTTTCTTT. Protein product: CASSSDRDTEAFF.

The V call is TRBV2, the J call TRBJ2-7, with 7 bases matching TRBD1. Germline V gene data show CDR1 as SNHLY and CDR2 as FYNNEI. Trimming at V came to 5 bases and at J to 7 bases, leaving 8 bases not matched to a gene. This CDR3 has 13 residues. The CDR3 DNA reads TGTGCCAGCAGTTTCACAGGGGTTCGGGAGCAGTACTTC. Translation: CASSFTGVREQYF.

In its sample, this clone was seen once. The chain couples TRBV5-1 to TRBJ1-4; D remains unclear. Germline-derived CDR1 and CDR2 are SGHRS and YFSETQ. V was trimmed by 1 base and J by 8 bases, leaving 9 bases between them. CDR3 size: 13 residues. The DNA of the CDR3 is TGCGCCAGCAGCTTGAGTTACCGGGAAAAACTGTTTTTT. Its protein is CASSLSYREKLFF.

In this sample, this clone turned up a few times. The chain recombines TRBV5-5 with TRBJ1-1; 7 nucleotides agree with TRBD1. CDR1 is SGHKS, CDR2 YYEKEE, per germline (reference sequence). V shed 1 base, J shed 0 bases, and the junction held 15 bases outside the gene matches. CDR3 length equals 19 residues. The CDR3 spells CASSLKGARSLYVNTEAFF. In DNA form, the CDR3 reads TGTGCCAGCAGCTTGAAGGGGGCACGGTCGCTATATGTGAACACTGAAGCTTTCTTT.

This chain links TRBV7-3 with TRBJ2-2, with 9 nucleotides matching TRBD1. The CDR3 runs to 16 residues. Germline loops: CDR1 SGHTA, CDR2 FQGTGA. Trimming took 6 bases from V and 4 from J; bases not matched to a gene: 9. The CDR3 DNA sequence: TGTGCCAGCAGTTCCGGGACAGGGTTTGGCACCGGGGAGCTGTTTTTT. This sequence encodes CASSSGTGFGTGELFF.

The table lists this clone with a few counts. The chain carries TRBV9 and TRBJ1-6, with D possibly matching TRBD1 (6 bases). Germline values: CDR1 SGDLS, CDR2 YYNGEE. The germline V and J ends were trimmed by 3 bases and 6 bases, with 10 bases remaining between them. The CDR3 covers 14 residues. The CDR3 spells CASSETGSNSPLHF. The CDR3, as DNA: TGTGCCAGCAGCGAGACAGGTAGTAATTCACCCCTCCACTTT.

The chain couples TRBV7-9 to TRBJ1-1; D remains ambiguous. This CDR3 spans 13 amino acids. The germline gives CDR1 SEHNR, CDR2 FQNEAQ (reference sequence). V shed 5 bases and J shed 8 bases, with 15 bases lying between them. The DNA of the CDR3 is TGTGCCAGCAGCCGTCTCCACACCTCAGAAGCTTTCTTT. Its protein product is CASSRLHTSEAFF.

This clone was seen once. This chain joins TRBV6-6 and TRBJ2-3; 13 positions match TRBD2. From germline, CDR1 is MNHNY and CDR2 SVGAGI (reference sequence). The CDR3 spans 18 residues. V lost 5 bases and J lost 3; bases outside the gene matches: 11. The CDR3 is CASSLTSGGAGGTDTQYF. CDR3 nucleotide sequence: TGTGCCAGCAGTCTTACTAGCGGGGGGGCCGGGGGGACAGATACGCAGTATTTT.

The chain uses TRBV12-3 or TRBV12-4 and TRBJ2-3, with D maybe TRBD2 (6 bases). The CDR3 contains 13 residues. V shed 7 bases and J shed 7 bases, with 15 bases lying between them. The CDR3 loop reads CASTRRGGYTQYF. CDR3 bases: TGTGCCAGCACTCGGAGGGGTGGATATACGCAGTATTTT.

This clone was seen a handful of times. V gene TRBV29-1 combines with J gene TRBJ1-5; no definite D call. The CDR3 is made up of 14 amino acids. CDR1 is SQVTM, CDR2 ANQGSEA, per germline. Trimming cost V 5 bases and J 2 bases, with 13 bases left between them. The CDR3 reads CSVSSSIGNQPQHF. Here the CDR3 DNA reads TGCAGCGTTTCGTCCTCTATAGGCAATCAGCCCCAGCATTTT.